The 9 T cell receptor beta chains below come from one sample, sequenced in a study of blood T cells in healthy people across ages. Together with a sample-barcoded 5' primer, a J-beta primer mix was included in a second PCR lasting 7 to 11 cycles. Each CDR3 protein is one row after TCRdb ran MiXCR on the 5' RACE reads. The data contain fewer than 800,000 distinct CDR3 sequences, 32% of them seen just once; the ten biggest clones take up less than 20%. The source material was blood. These receptors originate from an elderly woman in good health.

This clonotype was detected ten times or more. The J gene is TRBJ1-6, the V gene TRBV12-3 or TRBV12-4, with D uncertain. The CDR3 has 14 residues. Trimming took 3 bases from V and 1 from J, leaving 4 bases between them. DNA of the CDR3: TGTGCCAGCAGTTTGGGTTCCTATAATTCACCCCTCCACTTT. This sequence encodes CASSLGSYNSPLHF.

In its sample, this clonotype was seen many times. This chain links TRBV30 with TRBJ1-4; tentative D call: TRBD1 (5 bases). Germline loops: CDR1 GTSNPN, CDR2 SVGIG (reference sequence). Trimming cost V 3 bases and J 8 bases, with 16 bases left between them. The CDR3 totals 14 residues. CDR3 loop: CAWSPGRRSEKLFF. The CDR3 region has the DNA TGTGCCTGGAGCCCAGGGAGGAGGAGCGAAAAACTGTTTTTT.

V usage is TRBV20-1 and J usage is TRBJ1-2; D might be TRBD1 (6 bases). The germline CDR1 and CDR2 sequences are DFQATT and SNEGSKA (reference sequence). The V end lost 5 bases, the J end lost 5 bases, and 18 bases lay between the germline ends. This CDR3 has 14 residues. The CDR3 loop reads CSAGRGGASYGYTF. The CDR3 DNA is TGCAGTGCTGGTCGAGGGGGGGCCTCATATGGCTACACCTTC.

The chain carries TRBV5-6 and TRBJ2-1; possible D gene TRBD2, 7 bases. Germline assignment: CDR1 SGHDT and CDR2 YYEEEE. This CDR3 has 16 residues. V lost 4 bases to trimming and J lost 5 bases, with 19 bases between them. DNA for the CDR3: TGTGCCAGCAGCGGCCTTAGGGGGGGGACGGACAATGAGCAGTTCTTC. This sequence encodes CASSGLRGGTDNEQFF.

Note on this clonotype: Possible read error: a much larger clone is one base away. J is TRBJ1-5 and V is TRBV7-2; D is unclear. The CDR3 has 13 amino acids. Trimming shortened V by 5 bases and J by 6 bases, and 11 bases separated the two germline ends. The germline V gene encodes CDR1 SGHTA and CDR2 FQGNSA. The CDR3 DNA sequence: TGTGCCAGCAGCGAGACATCCGGTCAGCCCCAGCATTTT. Encoded protein: CASSETSGQPQHF.

This clonotype has just a few counts. Just one base apart from a much larger clone, this may be a read error. The chain recombines TRBV11-2 with TRBJ2-5; possible D gene TRBD2, 5 bases. CDR3 length: 15 amino acids. Germline V CDR1 and CDR2: SGHAT, FQNNGV. Trimming pared 0 bases from V and 2 bases from J, leaving 10 bases between. CDR3 coding DNA: TGTGCCAGCAGCTTAGAGCGGAGGAGACAAGAGACCCAGTACTTC. Translated, it gives CASSLERRRQETQYF. Looking up the rest from reference TRBV11-2 and TRBJ2-5 gives the full variable domain: EAGVAQSPRYKIIEKRQSVAFWCNPISGHATLYWYQQILGQGPKLLIQFQNNGVVDDSQLPKDRFSAERLKGVDSTLKIQPAKLEDSAVYLCASSLERRRQETQYFGPGTRLLVL.

There are many counts of this clonotype. The genes are TRBV5-5 and TRBJ2-7; maybe TRBD2 (5 bases). V was shortened by 4 bases and J by 4 bases, with 15 bases between the two germline ends. The CDR3 contains 14 residues. Germline V gives CDR1 SGHKS, CDR2 YYEKEE (reference sequence). The CDR3 DNA follows: TGTGCCAGCAGCCCCGGACTCGCCCAATACGAGCAGTACTTC. This codes for CASSPGLAQYEQYF.

About this clonotype: This sequence may be a read error, since a much larger clone differs from it by one base. The chain carries TRBV2 and TRBJ1-1, with D unclear. V was shortened by 3 bases and J by 8 bases, with 13 bases between the two germline ends. The CDR3 has 13 amino acids. Germline loops: CDR1 SNHLY, CDR2 FYNNEI. The CDR3 loop reads CASSDSRLDEAFF. CDR3 coding DNA: TGTGCCAGCAGTGATAGCCGCCTGGACGAAGCTTTCTTT.

Many counts were recorded for this clonotype. The V and J genes are TRBV5-1 and TRBJ2-5; 8 bases map to TRBD2. The CDR3 sequence is 15 residues long. Germline trimming cut 4 bases from V and 4 bases from J; bases unmatched to any gene: 9. Germline V lookup: CDR1 SGHRS, CDR2 YFSETQ. DNA for the CDR3: TGCGCCAGCAGCACGGGACTAGACGTTCTAGAGACCCAGTACTTC. It is translated as CASSTGLDVLETQYF.